The 26 T cell receptor beta chains below come from one sample, sequenced in a study of blood T cells in healthy people across ages. For the second PCR, which ran for about 6 to 12 cycles, a sample-barcoded 5' primer and a J-beta primer mix were used. Each CDR3 protein is one row after TCRdb ran MiXCR on the 5' RACE reads. The sample includes about 2 million distinct CDR3 sequences, just under 50% of them seen just once. Sample: blood. The origin of the receptors is a woman aged 40 to 50 in good health.

This clonotype was counted a few times. J is TRBJ2-5 and V is TRBV20-1; tentative D call: TRBD2 (5 bases). CDR3 length: 12 amino acids. The germline V gene has CDR1 DFQATT and CDR2 SNEGSKA (reference sequence). Trimming removed 7 bases at V and 4 bases at J, with 13 bases between. The CDR3 DNA follows: TGCAGTGGGAAGGGCGGAGGAGAGACCCAGTACTTC. This codes for CSGKGGGETQYF.

This rearrangement joins TRBV27 to TRBJ1-4, with D possibly matching TRBD1 (6 bases). Deletions cut 6 bases from V and 8 bases from J, with 16 bases between. CDR3 length equals 14 residues. CDR1 and CDR2 (germline): MNHEY, SMNVEV (reference sequence). CDR3 bases: TGTGCCAGCAGCGAAACAGGGTCGGGGGAAAAACTGTTTTTT. Protein product: CASSETGSGEKLFF. Full variable domain (outside the CDR3, taken from reference TRBV27 and TRBJ1-4): EAQVTQNPRYLITVTGKKLTVTCSQNMNHEYMSWYRQDPGLGLRQIYYSMNVEVTDKGDVPEGYKVSRKEKRNFPLILESPSPNQTSLYFCASSETGSGEKLFFGSGTQLSVL.

This chain uses TRBV20-1 with TRBJ2-3; TRBD2 aligns across 12 bases. Germline V CDR1 and CDR2: DFQATT, SNEGSKA (reference sequence). The CDR3 runs 15 residues. Trimming at V came to 2 bases and at J to 4 bases, leaving 4 bases not matched to a gene. The CDR3 DNA reads TGCAGTGCTAGAATGCCTAGCGGGGGGGCAGATACGCAGTATTTT. Protein: CSARMPSGGADTQYF.

This sequence joins TRBV7-9 and TRBJ1-2, with unresolved D. The CDR3 length is 13 residues. Trimming pared 8 bases from V and 0 bases from J, leaving 10 bases between. Germline V CDR1 and CDR2: SEHNR, FQNEAQ (reference sequence). The chain's CDR3 is CASLTATNYGYTF. The CDR3 region has the DNA TGTGCCAGCCTTACAGCGACTAACTATGGCTACACCTTC.

In its sample, this clonotype was seen a few times. This chain uses TRBV20-1 with TRBJ2-3, with D hard to call. This CDR3 region has 10 residues. Germline V gene data show CDR1 as DFQATT and CDR2 as SNEGSKA (reference sequence). V dropped 5 bases and J dropped 6 bases, with 6 bases sitting between them. This CDR3 is CSAPLDTQYF. The CDR3 bases are TGCAGTGCTCCCTTGGATACGCAGTATTTT.

This clonotype was observed a few times. The CDR3 DNA is TGTGCCAGCAGCGCTGGGGACAGGTTTCGGCATGAGCAGTTCTTC. It specifies CASSAGDRFRHEQFF. The chain recombines TRBV7-2 with TRBJ2-1; TRBD1 agrees at 8 bases. V lost 5 bases to trimming and J lost 8 bases; unmatched junction nucleotides: 11. CDR1 is SGHTA, CDR2 FQGNSA, per germline. The CDR3 consists of 15 residues.

The V and J genes are TRBV28 and TRBJ2-7; D may be TRBD2 (6 bases). The V end lost 5 bases, the J end lost 1 base, and 21 bases lay between the germline ends. The CDR3 has 17 amino acids. Germline V gives CDR1 MDHEN, CDR2 SYDVKM. CDR3 sequence: CASSPQGRSVESYEQYF. The CDR3 region has the DNA TGTGCCAGCAGTCCCCAAGGGAGGAGCGTTGAGTCCTACGAGCAGTACTTC. The whole variable domain, filled in from reference TRBV28 and TRBJ2-7, reads DVKVTQSSRYLVKRTGEKVFLECVQDMDHENMFWYRQDPGLGLRLIYFSYDVKMKEKGDIPEGYSVSREKKERFSLILESASTNQTSMYLCASSPQGRSVESYEQYFGPGTRLTVT.

The chain links TRBV11-2 to TRBJ1-2; D is perhaps TRBD1 (6 bases). CDR3 length: 16 residues. Germline V gene data show CDR1 as SGHAT and CDR2 as FQNNGV. The ends were cut back, 5 bases at V and 3 bases at J, with 19 bases in the middle. CDR3 sequence (DNA): TGTGCCAGCAGCGCACCCGGGACATACTTTTACTATGGCTACACCTTC. Protein sequence: CASSAPGTYFYYGYTF.

The DNA for the CDR3 is TGCAGCGTCGACGGGGGGCTCGGGGGCTACACCTTC. Protein: CSVDGGLGGYTF. This chain links TRBV29-1 with TRBJ1-2; D is perhaps TRBD1 (6 bases). The CDR3 has 12 amino acids. Germline-derived CDR1 and CDR2 are SQVTM and ANQGSEA. The V end was cut by 6 bases, the J end by 8 bases, with 16 bases between.

The rearrangement joins TRBV29-1 to TRBJ2-5, with 16 bases aligning to TRBD2. This CDR3 is built from 17 residues. Germline CDR1 reads SQVTM; CDR2 reads ANQGSEA. The CDR3 is CNVEGTSGGARQETQYF. The CDR3 DNA sequence: TGCAACGTCGAAGGGACTAGCGGGGGGGCCCGCCAAGAGACCCAGTACTTC.

The chain recombines TRBV29-1 with TRBJ2-3; 8 bases are shared with TRBD1. This CDR3 comprises 16 residues. V shed 6 bases, J shed 1 base, and the junction held 12 bases outside the gene matches. The V gene's germline CDR1 is SQVTM and CDR2 ANQGSEA. For the CDR3, the DNA is TGCAGCGTCATTGGGGCGACAGGGGCAGGCACAGATACGCAGTATTTT. Amino acids: CSVIGATGAGTDTQYF.

This sequence joins TRBV20-1 and TRBJ2-1; D is perhaps TRBD2 (6 bases). V lost 6 bases, J lost 8 bases, and 32 bases lay in between. The CDR3 is 18 amino acids. Germline V gene lookup returns CDR1 DFQATT and CDR2 SNEGSKA (reference sequence). This CDR3 reads CSAGGRMRLVGKNDEQFF. CDR3 in DNA: TGCAGTGCCGGAGGGAGGATGAGACTAGTCGGGAAGAACGATGAGCAGTTCTTC.

The rearrangement uses TRBV20-1 and TRBJ2-5, with D possibly being TRBD2 (6 bases). Germline lookup yields CDR1 DFQATT and CDR2 SNEGSKA (reference sequence). V shed 1 base and J shed 4 bases, with 10 bases lying between them. The CDR3 is 13 residues long. The CDR3 protein is CSARVPGVETQYF. CDR3 sequence (DNA): TGCAGTGCTAGAGTCCCGGGGGTAGAGACCCAGTACTTC.

This clonotype turned up a few times. The chain has TRBV11-1 and TRBJ2-5; 7 bases map to TRBD1. CDR1 is SGHAT and CDR2 is FQDESV in the germline V gene (reference sequence). CDR3 size: 15 residues. V dropped 6 bases and J dropped 0; count of bases not matched to a gene: 7. The CDR3 is CASSSWTGDQETQYF. Written as DNA, the CDR3 is TGTGCCAGCAGTTCCTGGACAGGCGACCAAGAGACCCAGTACTTC.

This clonotype was picked up a small number of times. The chain carries TRBV27 and TRBJ2-4; the D gene is possibly TRBD2 (5 bases). This CDR3 has 11 amino acids. From germline, CDR1 is MNHEY and CDR2 SMNVEV (reference sequence). The V end lost 7 bases, the J end lost 13 bases, and 14 bases lay between the germline ends. The chain's CDR3 is CASIGNLGQYF. CDR3 bases: TGTGCCAGCATCGGGAATTTGGGGCAGTACTTC.

The rearrangement uses TRBV10-2 and TRBJ2-1; D call uncertain. V gave up 8 bases and J gave up 0 bases, with 8 bases separating them. CDR3 length equals 13 residues. In germline, CDR1 is WSHSY, CDR2 SAAADI. The CDR3 sequence is CASVARSYNEQFF. CDR3 DNA: TGCGCCAGCGTAGCTCGCTCCTACAATGAGCAGTTCTTC.

This clonotype was detected only a few times. CDR3 DNA sequence: TGTGCCAGCAGCCGAGGCCTCTGGGAGACCCAGTACTTC. This codes for CASSRGLWETQYF. V and J are TRBV7-2 and TRBJ2-5; no clear D. Germline values: CDR1 SGHTA, CDR2 FQGNSA. The CDR3 loop spans 13 amino acids. V gave up 5 bases and J gave up 5 bases, with 12 bases separating them.

This clonotype came up a few times. V and J are TRBV6-1 and TRBJ1-5; D not certain. The germline CDR1 and CDR2 sequences are MNHNS and SASEGT. CDR3 size: 17 residues. The V and J ends lost 4 bases and 0 bases respectively, with 16 bases between them. This CDR3 is CASSVLGSGNSNQPQHF. In DNA form, the CDR3 reads TGTGCCAGCAGTGTTTTAGGGAGCGGGAATAGCAATCAGCCCCAGCATTTT.

In this sample, this clonotype turned up a few times. V gene TRBV7-9 combines with J gene TRBJ1-2, with TRBD1 matching 11 bases. The CDR3 contains 15 residues. After removal of 5 bases from V and 7 bases from J, the junction contained 9 bases not matched to a gene. The germline V gene encodes CDR1 SEHNR and CDR2 FQNEAQ (reference sequence). The chain's CDR3 is CASSQKGDRGSGYTF. CDR3 bases: TGTGCCAGCAGCCAGAAAGGGGACAGGGGGAGTGGCTACACCTTC. Filled out from reference TRBV7-9 and TRBJ1-2, the complete variable domain reads DTGVSQNPRHKITKRGQNVTFRCDPISEHNRLYWYRQTLGQGPEFLTYFQNEAQLEKSRLLSDRFSAERPKGSFSTLEIQRTEQGDSAMYLCASSQKGDRGSGYTFGSGTRLTVV.

This sequence joins TRBV12-3 or TRBV12-4 and TRBJ1-4; D remains ambiguous. The CDR3 runs to 14 residues. V shed 5 bases and J shed 8 bases, with 15 bases lying between them. Here the CDR3 reads CASSRNTRSEKLFF. For the CDR3, the DNA is TGTGCCAGCAGTCGTAATACGAGGAGCGAAAAACTGTTTTTT.

This clonotype was recorded once. The gene calls are TRBV6-2 or TRBV6-3 and TRBJ2-6; D might be TRBD1 or TRBD2, each matching 5 bases. The CDR3 consists of 16 residues. The V gene's germline CDR1 is MNHEY and CDR2 SVGEGT. Trimming took off 6 bases at V and 2 bases at J, with 14 bases between the two ends. CDR3 nucleotides: TGTGCCAGCAGCCCGGGGCTCGGGGCTGGGGCCAACGTCCTGACTTTC. Translated, it gives CASSPGLGAGANVLTF.

The chain recombines TRBV5-1 with TRBJ2-3; tentative D call: TRBD1 (6 bases). Germline V lookup: CDR1 SGHRS, CDR2 YFSETQ. V gave up 6 bases and J gave up 2 bases, with 13 bases separating them. The CDR3 covers 14 residues. CDR3 sequence: CASTRRDTTDTQYF. CDR3 sequence (DNA): TGCGCCAGCACGCGCCGGGACACCACAGATACGCAGTATTTT. Combining the CDR3 with reference TRBV5-1 and TRBJ2-3 gives the whole variable domain KAGVTQTPRYLIKTRGQQVTLSCSPISGHRSVSWYQQTPGQGLQFLFEYFSETQRNKGNFPGRFSGRQFSNSRSEMNVSTLELGDSALYLCASTRRDTTDTQYFGPGTRLTVL.

The rearrangement links TRBV28 to TRBJ2-4; 7 nucleotides line up with TRBD1. The trim removed 5 bases at V and 3 bases at J, leaving 10 bases unmatched. This CDR3 contains 16 residues. Germline V CDR1 and CDR2: MDHEN, SYDVKM. The CDR3 reads CASSTTGPVDKNIQYF. The CDR3 DNA reads TGTGCCAGCAGTACGACAGGGCCTGTGGACAAAAACATTCAGTACTTC.

This clonotype appeared a few times. This chain uses TRBV12-3 or TRBV12-4 with TRBJ2-6; D may match TRBD1 or TRBD2 (5 bases each). This CDR3 has 20 residues. Trimming shortened V by 3 bases and J by 0 bases, and 21 bases separated the two germline ends. DNA of the CDR3: TGTGCCAGCAGTTTGGGAGAAAGGCGGCAGGGAAACTCTGGGGCCAACGTCCTGACTTTC. Protein sequence: CASSLGERRQGNSGANVLTF.

The chain is built from TRBV6-1 and TRBJ1-2; 9 bases are a match to TRBD1. Germline V gene sequence: CDR1 MNHNS, CDR2 SASEGT. Trimming removed 6 bases from V and 7 bases from J; junction bases left unmatched: 21. This CDR3 region has 18 residues. CDR3 protein: CASSRTSTGTGPSGGYTF. The CDR3 bases are TGTGCCAGCAGCCGAACTTCTACCGGGACAGGGCCAAGTGGTGGCTACACCTTC.

V gene TRBV4-3 combines with J gene TRBJ2-1, with 7 bases identical to TRBD2. Germline V gives CDR1 LGHNA, CDR2 YSLEER. The CDR3 contains 13 residues. After removal of 5 bases from V and 13 bases from J, the junction contained 11 bases not matched to a gene. CDR3 region: CASSAEAGEGQFF. DNA for the CDR3: TGCGCCAGCAGCGCTGAAGCCGGGGAGGGACAGTTCTTC.